Only a few counts were recorded for the clone carrying this TCR beta chain. Per the original methods: Cell counts per sample came from amplifying reference gene primers. Clones were read by immunoSEQ multiplex PCR, and TCRdb kept only the in-frame ones, dropping some. That table is the source of V, J and clone size, and D and trimming were worked out from the DNA. The table has about 220,000 clones, under 90% seen once; the top ten hold 20%. Trimming removed 3 bases from V and 2 bases from J, with 14 bases in between. The CDR3 has 16 residues. CDR1 and CDR2 (germline): SQVTM, ANQGSEA. The data are from a study of blood T cell repertoires in COVID-19. Study-wide context: Italy, Spain and the United States were the sources of the convalescent and acute COVID-19 samples.

The sample was peripheral blood. The chain couples TRBV29-1 to TRBJ2-6; D gene unclear. This clonotype was obtained from a man younger than 40 with active or convalescent COVID-19. The CDR3 here is CSVDAGITTGANVLTF. The CDR3 DNA reads as TGCAGCGTTGACGCAGGTATAACAACTGGGGCCAACGTCCTGACTTTC.